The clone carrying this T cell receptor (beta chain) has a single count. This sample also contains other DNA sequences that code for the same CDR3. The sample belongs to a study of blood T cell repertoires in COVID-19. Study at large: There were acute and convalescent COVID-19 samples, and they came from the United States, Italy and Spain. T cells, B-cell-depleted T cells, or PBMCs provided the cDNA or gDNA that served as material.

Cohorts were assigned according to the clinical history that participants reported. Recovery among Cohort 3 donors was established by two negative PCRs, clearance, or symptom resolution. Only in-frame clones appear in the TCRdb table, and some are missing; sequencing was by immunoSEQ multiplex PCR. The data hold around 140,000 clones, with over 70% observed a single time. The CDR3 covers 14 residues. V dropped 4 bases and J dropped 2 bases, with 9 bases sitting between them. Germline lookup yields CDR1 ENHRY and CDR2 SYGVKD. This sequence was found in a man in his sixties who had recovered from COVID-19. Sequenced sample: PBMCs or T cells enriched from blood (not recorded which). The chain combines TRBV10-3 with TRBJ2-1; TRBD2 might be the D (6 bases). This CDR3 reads CAISGGLAYNEQFF. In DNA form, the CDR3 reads TGTGCCATCAGTGGGGGACTGGCCTACAATGAGCAGTTCTTC.